The sequence of this TCR beta chain was determined in a study of cytomegalovirus exposure and HLA in healthy donors. Points from the study as a whole: V- and J-gene trimming in TCR beta was tied to a missense DCLRE1C variant by an analysis performed later. Common viral pathogens (according to a later analysis) appeared linked to several of the most significant clusters. Accounts indicate the classifier identified cytomegalovirus status with strong specificity and sensitivity.

Deletions cut 0 bases from V and 9 bases from J, with 18 bases between. This CDR3 spans 15 amino acids. Per germline, CDR1 SGHAT and CDR2 FQNNGV. The PCR employed 60 Vbeta primers together with 13 Jbeta primers. The table came from immunoSEQ multiplex PCR; TCRdb's copy has only in-frame clones and leaves some out. The sample yields approximately 190,000 clones, 80% seen once. About this clone itself: Its target is unknown.

Sequenced sample: PBMCs. This chain links TRBV11-2 with TRBJ2-7; tentatively, D is TRBD2 (7 bases). The origin of this receptor is a man in his forties in good health and CMV-seropositive. The CDR3, as DNA: TGTGCCAGCAGCTTAGAGAGGGGGGGGCCAGGCTGGCAGTACTTC. Translation: CASSLERGGPGWQYF.